The 14 T cell receptor beta chains below all came from one sample that was sequenced in a study of T cells in Graves' hyperthyroidism and ophthalmopathy. Amplification yielded TCR beta CDR3 regions, with RNA transcripts as the source. The study used the HTBI primer set for a first-round RT-PCR of the TCR CDR3. MiXCR, run by TCRdb on the multiplex PCR reads, gives a single entry per CDR3 protein. This table holds around 520,000 distinct CDR3 sequences, 13% to 15% found once. Sequencing used blood. The receptors come from a young woman with Graves' hyperthyroidism.

The chain is built from TRBV25-1 and TRBJ1-1; 10 bases align to TRBD1. V lost 7 bases and J lost 1; bases outside the gene matches: 6. The CDR3 covers 15 residues. Germline CDR1 is MGHDK and CDR2 is SYGVNS. CDR3 bases: TGTGCCAGCACCCAATGGACAGGGGGGAACACTGAAGCTTTCTTT. It yields the protein CASTQWTGGNTEAFF. Full variable domain (outside the CDR3, taken from reference TRBV25-1 and TRBJ1-1): EADIYQTPRYLVIGTGKKITLECSQTMGHDKMYWYQQDPGMELHLIHYSYGVNSTEKGDLSSESTVSRIRTEHFPLTLESARPSHTSQYLCASTQWTGGNTEAFFGQGTRLTVV.

The chain combines TRBV20-1 with TRBJ1-6; 10 bases map to TRBD1. V was pared by 3 bases and J by 10 bases, with 12 bases of the junction left unmatched. Looked up from germline, CDR1 is DFQATT and CDR2 is SNEGSKA (reference sequence). The CDR3 extends over 16 amino acids. The CDR3 protein is CSASRPTGGSASPLHF. The CDR3 DNA follows: TGCAGTGCTAGTCGTCCGACAGGGGGCTCCGCATCACCCCTCCACTTT.

This clonotype has a count of ten or more. The V and J genes are TRBV27 and TRBJ2-7, with 7 bases fitting TRBD2. CDR1 MNHEY and CDR2 SMNVEV come from the germline V gene (reference sequence). CDR3 size: 15 residues. The ends lost 5 bases at V and 3 bases at J; junction bases unmatched: 10. Here the CDR3 reads CASSPSAGAGYEQYV. CDR3 in DNA: TGTGCCAGCAGTCCGTCGGCGGGAGCAGGCTACGAGCAGTACGTC.

This clonotype was detected ten times or more. The chain employs TRBV6-1 and TRBJ1-1; no reliable D call. CDR3 length: 12 residues. CDR1 and CDR2 (germline): MNHNS, SASEGT. Trimming took 2 bases from V and 10 from J, leaving 11 bases between them. CDR3 nucleotide sequence: TGTGCCAGCAGTGAACTCGATCGGGCAGCTTTCTTT. Residues: CASSELDRAAFF.

With respect to this clonotype: A junction boundary mismatches the germline segment, possibly from a read error. This rearrangement joins TRBV29-1 to TRBJ2-2; a weak D match, TRBD2 (6 bases). The germline V gene encodes CDR1 SQVTM and CDR2 ANQGSEA. The CDR3 has 15 amino acids. CDR3 nucleotide sequence: TGCAGCGTTAAGGGGCGGGGCGCGAACACCGGGGAGCTGTCTTTT. This encodes CSVKGRGANTGELSF.

The J gene is TRBJ2-3, the V gene TRBV7-9; unclear D gene. V was trimmed by 4 bases and J by 1 base, leaving 12 bases between them. The CDR3 length is 15 residues. Germline loops: CDR1 SEHNR, CDR2 FQNEAQ (reference sequence). The CDR3, as DNA: TGTGCCAGCAGCTCTCCTTTACCCGGCACAGATACGCAGTATTTT. This codes for CASSSPLPGTDTQYF.

This clonotype was counted many times. The chain couples TRBV11-2 to TRBJ1-2, with 12 bases that match TRBD1. V gave up 5 bases and J gave up 8 bases; unmatched junction bases: 18. Germline V lookup: CDR1 SGHAT, CDR2 FQNNGV. The length of the CDR3 is 18 residues. The CDR3 loop reads CASSAEAGTGGAGRGYTF. CDR3 coding DNA: TGTGCCAGCAGCGCCGAAGCCGGGACAGGGGGCGCAGGAAGAGGCTACACCTTC. Combining the CDR3 with reference TRBV11-2 and TRBJ1-2 gives the whole variable domain EAGVAQSPRYKIIEKRQSVAFWCNPISGHATLYWYQQILGQGPKLLIQFQNNGVVDDSQLPKDRFSAERLKGVDSTLKIQPAKLEDSAVYLCASSAEAGTGGAGRGYTFGSGTRLTVV.

This clonotype was observed a few times. V and J are TRBV30 and TRBJ2-1; TRBD2 matches at 10 bases. The CDR3 extends over 13 amino acids. CDR1 and CDR2 (germline): GTSNPN, SVGIG (reference sequence). J lost 6 bases, V lost 5 bases, and 4 bases had no gene match. In DNA, the CDR3 is TGTGCCTGGGACCCTAGCGGGAGCAATGAGCAGTTCTTC. This gives the protein CAWDPSGSNEQFF.

In this sample, this clonotype turned up many times. The chain employs TRBV3-1 and TRBJ2-6; unclear D gene. Germline values: CDR1 LGHDT, CDR2 YNNKEL (reference sequence). V lost 0 bases, J lost 2 bases, and 5 bases lay in between. The CDR3 spans 15 residues. The CDR3 bases are TGTGCCAGCAGCCAAGATTCGGCTGGGGCCAACGTCCTGACTTTC. Its translation: CASSQDSAGANVLTF.

The table lists this clonotype with many counts. This chain links TRBV5-1 with TRBJ1-1; D gene unclear. This CDR3 has 15 amino acids. Trimming removed 1 base at V and 5 bases at J, with 15 bases between. Germline lookup yields CDR1 SGHRS and CDR2 YFSETQ. This chain's CDR3 is CASSLLVGIDTEAFF. CDR3 bases: TGCGCCAGCAGCTTGTTAGTGGGGATCGATACTGAAGCTTTCTTT.

This clonotype was picked up many times. The CDR3 here is CASSLERQFF. The CDR3 nucleotides read TGTGCCAGCAGCTTAGAACGGCAGTTCTTC. The V call is TRBV11-2, the J call TRBJ2-1; D ambiguous. Between the trimmed V and J ends, which lost 0 bases and 12 bases, there was a span of 3 bases. There are 10 residues in the CDR3. Looked up from germline, CDR1 is SGHAT and CDR2 is FQNNGV.

The chain combines TRBV6-1 with TRBJ2-5; 7 bases line up with TRBD2. Trimming removed 7 bases from V and 2 bases from J; junction bases left unmatched: 13. This CDR3 contains 16 residues. CDR1 is MNHNS, CDR2 SASEGT, per germline. CDR3 in DNA: TGTGCCAGCACTCACGGACTAGAAATCATTCAAGAGACCCAGTACTTC. Its translation is CASTHGLEIIQETQYF.

This clonotype was seen a few times. The gene calls are TRBV5-1 and TRBJ2-3; D is possibly TRBD2 (5 bases). Germline V gene data show CDR1 as SGHRS and CDR2 as YFSETQ. CDR3 length equals 14 residues. V was cut by 6 bases and J by 2 bases, with 13 bases left in between. The CDR3 protein is CASTPRRPTDTQYF. In DNA, the CDR3 is TGCGCCAGCACCCCCAGGAGGCCCACAGATACGCAGTATTTT.

Ten or more counts support this clonotype. The chain is built from TRBV7-3 and TRBJ2-1; possible D gene TRBD2, 5 bases. The CDR3 extends over 13 amino acids. Trimming cost V 4 bases and J 6 bases, with 10 bases left between them. Germline loops: CDR1 SGHTA, CDR2 FQGTGA. The chain's CDR3 is CASSSLGGNEQFF. DNA of the CDR3: TGTGCCAGCAGCTCACTAGGAGGCAATGAGCAGTTCTTC.